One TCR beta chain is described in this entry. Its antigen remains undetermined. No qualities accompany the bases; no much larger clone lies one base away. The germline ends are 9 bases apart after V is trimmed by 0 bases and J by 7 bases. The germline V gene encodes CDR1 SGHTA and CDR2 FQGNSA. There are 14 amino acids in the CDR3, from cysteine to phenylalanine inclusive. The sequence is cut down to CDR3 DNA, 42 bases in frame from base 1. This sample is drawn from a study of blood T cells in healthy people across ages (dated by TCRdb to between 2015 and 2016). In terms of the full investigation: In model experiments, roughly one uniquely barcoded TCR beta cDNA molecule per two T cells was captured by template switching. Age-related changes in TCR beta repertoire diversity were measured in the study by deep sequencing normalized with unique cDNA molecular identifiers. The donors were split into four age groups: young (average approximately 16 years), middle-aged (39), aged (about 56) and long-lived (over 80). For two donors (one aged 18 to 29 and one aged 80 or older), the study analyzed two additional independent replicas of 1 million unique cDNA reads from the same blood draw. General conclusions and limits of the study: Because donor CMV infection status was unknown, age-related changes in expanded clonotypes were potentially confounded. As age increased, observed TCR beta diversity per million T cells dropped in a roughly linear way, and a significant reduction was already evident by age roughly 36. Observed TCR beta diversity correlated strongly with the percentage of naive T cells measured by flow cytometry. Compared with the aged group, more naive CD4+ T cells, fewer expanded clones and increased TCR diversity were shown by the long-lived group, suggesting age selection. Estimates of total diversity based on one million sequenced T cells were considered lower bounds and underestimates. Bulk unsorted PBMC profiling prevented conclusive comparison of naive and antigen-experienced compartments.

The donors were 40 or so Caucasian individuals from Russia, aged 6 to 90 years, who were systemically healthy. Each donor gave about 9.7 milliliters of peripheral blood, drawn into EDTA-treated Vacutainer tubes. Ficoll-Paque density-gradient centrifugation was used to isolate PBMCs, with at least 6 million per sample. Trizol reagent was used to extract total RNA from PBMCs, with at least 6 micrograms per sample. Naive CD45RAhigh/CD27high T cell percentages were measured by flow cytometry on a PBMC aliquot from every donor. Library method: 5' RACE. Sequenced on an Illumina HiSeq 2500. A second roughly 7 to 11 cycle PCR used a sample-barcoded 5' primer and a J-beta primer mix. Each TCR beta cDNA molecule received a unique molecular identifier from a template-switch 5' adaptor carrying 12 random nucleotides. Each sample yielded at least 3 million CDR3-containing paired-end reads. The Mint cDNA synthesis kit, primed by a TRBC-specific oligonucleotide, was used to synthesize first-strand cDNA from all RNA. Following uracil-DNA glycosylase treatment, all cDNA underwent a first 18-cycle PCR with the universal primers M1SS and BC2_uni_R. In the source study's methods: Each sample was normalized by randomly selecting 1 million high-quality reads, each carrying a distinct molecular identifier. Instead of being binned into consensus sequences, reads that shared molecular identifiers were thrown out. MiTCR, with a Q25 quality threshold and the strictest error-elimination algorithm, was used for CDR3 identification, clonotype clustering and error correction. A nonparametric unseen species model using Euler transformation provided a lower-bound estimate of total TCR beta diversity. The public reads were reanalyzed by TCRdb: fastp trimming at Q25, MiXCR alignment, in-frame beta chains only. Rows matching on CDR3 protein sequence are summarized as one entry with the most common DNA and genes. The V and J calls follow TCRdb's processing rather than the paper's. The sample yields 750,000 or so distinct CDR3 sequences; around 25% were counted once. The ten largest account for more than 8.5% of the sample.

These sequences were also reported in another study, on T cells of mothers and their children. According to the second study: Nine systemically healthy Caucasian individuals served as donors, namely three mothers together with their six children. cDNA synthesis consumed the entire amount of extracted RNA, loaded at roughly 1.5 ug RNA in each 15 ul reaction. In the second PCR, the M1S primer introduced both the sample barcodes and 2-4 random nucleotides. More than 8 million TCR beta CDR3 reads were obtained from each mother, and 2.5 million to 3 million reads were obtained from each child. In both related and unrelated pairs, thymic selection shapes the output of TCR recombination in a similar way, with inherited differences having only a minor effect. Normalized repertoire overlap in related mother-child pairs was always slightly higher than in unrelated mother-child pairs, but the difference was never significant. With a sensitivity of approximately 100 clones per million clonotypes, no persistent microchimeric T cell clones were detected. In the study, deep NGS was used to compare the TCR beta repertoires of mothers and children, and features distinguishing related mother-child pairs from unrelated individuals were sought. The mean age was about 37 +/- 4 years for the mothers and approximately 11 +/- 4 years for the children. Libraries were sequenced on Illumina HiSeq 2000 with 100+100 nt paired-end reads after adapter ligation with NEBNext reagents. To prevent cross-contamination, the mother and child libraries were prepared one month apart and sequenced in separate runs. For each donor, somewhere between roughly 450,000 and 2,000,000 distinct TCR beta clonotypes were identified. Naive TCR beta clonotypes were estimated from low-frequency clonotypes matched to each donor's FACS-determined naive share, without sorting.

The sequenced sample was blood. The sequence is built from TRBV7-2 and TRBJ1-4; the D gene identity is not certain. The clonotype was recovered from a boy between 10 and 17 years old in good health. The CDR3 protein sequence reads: CASSLASGGEKLFF. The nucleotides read TGTGCCAGCAGCTTAGCGTCAGGCGGTGAAAAACTGTTTTTT.